Detailed here is one T cell receptor (beta chain). This clonotype was detected a few times. The antigen it binds to is not known. Base qualities were left out, and no much larger clone turns up one base away. What the treatment or condition label conveys for this sample: live attenuated yellow fever vaccine strain. At each blood-draw timepoint, two biological replicates of bulk PBMCs were collected. PBMCs were isolated from peripheral blood using a standard Ficoll-Paque protocol. RNA was extracted with TriZol from bulk PBMCs, CD4 and CD8 fractions, and dextramer-positive and dextramer-negative fractions. Looking up the germline V gene yields CDR1 SGHTA and CDR2 FQGNSA. V ends up 1 base short and J 9 bases short, with an unmatched junction base count of 6. The CDR3 contains 14 residues, cysteine and phenylalanine counted. Only CDR3 DNA remains: 42 bases, in frame from the first base. These data come from a study of T cells after yellow fever vaccination (dated by TCRdb to between 2019 and 2020). Concerning the study at large: Libraries from fractions with low cell numbers were prepared with the SMART-Seq v4 Ultra Low Input RNA kit. To follow T-cell clones before and after both primary and booster YFV17D yellow fever vaccination, bulk TCR alpha and beta repertoires underwent longitudinal sequencing. Blood was collected at multiple timepoints before and after primary and secondary immunization, and bulk PBMC replicates and cell subsets were isolated. The cohort comprised two healthy male donors, one aged 18 to 29 and one aged 30 to 40 years.

Overall results and qualifications from the work: Most clones expanded after primary vaccination were re-detected after the booster (almost 98% of CD4 and 88% of CD8), suggesting broad memory maintenance. Computational filtering was needed because FACS-sorted repertoires could contain abundant contaminating clonotypes from the bulk population. Because only two donors were included in the study, the extent to which the findings can be generalized is limited. A small fraction of clonotypes showed up in both the CD4 and CD8 compartments, probably as a result of convergent recombination. The secondary T-cell response was weaker than the primary response but faster, peaking on day 5 instead of day 15.

TCRdb names Illumina NovaSeq 6000 as the instrument used. TCR cDNA was made using 5'RACE template switching, a step that added a universal primer site and unique molecular identifiers. Priming of cDNA synthesis was performed from both the TCR alpha and TCR beta constant segments. Libraries were amplified in two PCR steps, with sample barcodes and sequencing adapters added in the second step. Sequencing of libraries was done on Illumina HiSeq 2500 (2x100 bp) or NovaSeq (2x150 bp). Per the authors' processing: Demultiplexing of reads and collapsing into UMI consensus sequences were performed with MIGEC, and V(D)J alignment was carried out with MiXCR. Vaccine-responding clonotypes were identified with edgeR using replicate PBMC samples, with FDR below 0.01 and a log2 fold change above 5 up to day 15 being required. Bulk clonotypes were assigned CD4 or CD8 identity according to which sequenced CD4 or CD8 repertoire held them at higher abundance. The public reads were quality trimmed at Q25 with fastp and then assembled into clones with MiXCR by TCRdb, keeping productive beta chains. One record per CDR3 amino acid sequence lists the most common genes and DNA. V and J calls and clone size were set by TCRdb, not the authors. A total of roughly 400,000 distinct CDR3 sequences appear in this sample, 18% of them only once. The ten top clones hold 15% to 20% of the sample.

This chain is built from TRBV7-2 and TRBJ2-1, and TRBD2 matches 7 of the central bases. This specimen consisted of PBMCs, obtained before the yellow fever booster vaccination. The receptor's source is a man younger than 30 who received the YFV17D yellow fever vaccine. The bases are TGTGCCAGCAGCTTAGGGGACTACTCGCCTGAGCAGTTCTTC. Its translation reads: CASSLGDYSPEQFF.